Listed here is a single TCR beta chain. Its specificity is unknown. The record originates from a study of vaccination and CD4 T cells after COVID-19. The study, taken as a whole, reports: Vaccine-specific clones numbering 304 of 307 showed spike mono-reactivity in convalescent patients.

Treatment described: approximately nine-day PBMC culture with coronavirus spike peptide pools or control peptides (ViraFEST assay). Per-well cultures of under 2.5 million PBMCs received around 9.9 IU/ml IL-2 and about 9.1 ug/ml peptide pools. CD4+ T cells that had been cultured provided DNA sequenced with the Oncomine TCR Beta short-read assay. Each CDR3 protein gets one entry after TCRdb re-called the PCR reads with MiXCR. The sample has tens of thousands of distinct CDR3 sequences, over 40% seen once. The V and J ends lost 6 bases and 4 bases, in that order; junction bases with no gene match: 16. This CDR3 has 17 amino acids. The germline CDR1 and CDR2 sequences are MDHEN and SYDVKM.

This TCR came from a human donor who had recovered from COVID-19. This rearrangement joins TRBV28 to TRBJ2-3; 7 bases map to TRBD2. Sequencing used CD4+ T cells from blood, cultured in vitro. For the CDR3, the DNA is TGTGCCAGCAGGAGTCAATCGGGAGGTAAAAGGCCAGATACGCAGTATTTT. This translates into CASRSQSGGKRPDTQYF.